The 22 T cell receptor beta chains listed next were all sequenced from one sample in a study of T cells in Graves' hyperthyroidism and ophthalmopathy. Amplification targeted TCR beta CDR3 regions from RNA transcripts. First-round RT-PCR with HTBI primers amplified the TCR CDR3 region. TCRdb independently ran MiXCR on the multiplex PCR reads; one entry per CDR3 protein. The table shows a few hundred thousand distinct CDR3 sequences, with roughly 13% occurring only once. The sample consisted of blood. The receptors shown here come from a middle-aged woman with Graves' ophthalmopathy.

The chain has TRBV30 and TRBJ1-6; D gene ambiguous. V shed 3 bases and J shed 4 bases, with 10 bases lying between them. Germline assignment: CDR1 GTSNPN and CDR2 SVGIG (reference sequence). The CDR3 covers 14 residues. The chain's CDR3 is CAWRSGAYNSPLHF. CDR3 in DNA: TGTGCCTGGAGGTCCGGTGCGTATAATTCACCCCTCCACTTT. The whole variable domain, filled in from reference TRBV30 and TRBJ1-6, reads SQTIHQWPATLVQPVGSPLSLECTVEGTSNPNLYWYRQAAGRGLQLLFYSVGIGQISSEVPQNLSASRPQDRQFILSSKKLLLSDSGFYLCAWRSGAYNSPLHFGNGTRLTVT.

This clonotype was seen at least ten times. The chain has TRBV11-2 and TRBJ2-7; 8 nucleotides line up with TRBD2. The CDR3 sequence is 14 residues long. Trimming took 2 bases from V and 1 from J; bases not matched to a gene: 1. The V gene's germline CDR1 is SGHAT and CDR2 FQNNGV. The CDR3 reads CASSLTSGSYEQYF. As DNA, the CDR3 is TGTGCCAGCAGCTTAACTAGCGGATCCTACGAGCAGTACTTC.

The chain combines TRBV12-3 or TRBV12-4 with TRBJ2-7; D unresolved. V was pared by 5 bases and J by 1 base, with 15 bases between. The CDR3 is 15 amino acids. The CDR3 DNA sequence: TGTGCCAGCAGTCCTCTGAAGGCAGAATCCTACGAGCAGTACTTC. Protein sequence: CASSPLKAESYEQYF.

V usage is TRBV3-1 and J usage is TRBJ2-5, with TRBD2 matching 14 bases. Germline V gives CDR1 LGHDT, CDR2 YNNKEL (reference sequence). The V gene end was trimmed by 4 bases and the J gene end by 3 bases; junction bases not matched to a gene: 4. The CDR3 has 16 residues. CDR3 region: CASSPRLAGGKETQYF. CDR3 nucleotide sequence: TGTGCCAGCAGCCCCCGACTAGCGGGGGGGAAAGAGACCCAGTACTTC.

This clonotype was seen ten or more times. The chain joins TRBV7-2 to TRBJ1-2; 8 bases agree with TRBD1. V lost 4 bases to trimming and J lost 8 bases; unmatched junction nucleotides: 12. This CDR3 has 15 residues. Germline assignment: CDR1 SGHTA and CDR2 FQGNSA. CDR3 residues: CASSSRDRTYGGYTF. DNA for the CDR3: TGTGCCAGCAGCTCAAGGGACAGGACCTATGGCGGCTACACCTTC.

This clonotype was counted many times. The CDR3 DNA sequence: TGTGCCAGCAGTTTAGCGTCGATCATAGGGTATAGCAATCAGCCCCAGCATTTT. This translates into CASSLASIIGYSNQPQHF. V usage is TRBV12-3 or TRBV12-4 and J usage is TRBJ1-5, with D unresolved. The CDR3 consists of 18 residues. V gave up 0 bases and J gave up 0 bases, with 15 bases separating them.

This clonotype came up many times. The chain links TRBV2 to TRBJ1-6, with D possibly matching TRBD1 (5 bases). Trimming shortened V by 6 bases and J by 6 bases, and 12 bases separated the two germline ends. The germline V gene has CDR1 SNHLY and CDR2 FYNNEI. The CDR3 sequence is 14 residues long. CDR3 protein: CASRPGRPNSPLHF. As DNA, the CDR3 is TGTGCCAGCAGACCGGGACGGCCTAATTCACCCCTCCACTTT.

This clonotype was recorded many times. The chain combines TRBV6-1 with TRBJ2-7, with unresolved D. Germline V gene data show CDR1 as MNHNS and CDR2 as SASEGT. V was shortened by 4 bases and J by 9 bases, with 13 bases between the two germline ends. The CDR3 loop spans 12 amino acids. The CDR3 nucleotides are TGTGCCAGCAGTGGGACCCACGGCGGGCAGTACTTC. It translates to CASSGTHGGQYF.

In its sample, this clonotype was seen many times. This chain links TRBV19 with TRBJ1-3, with D possibly TRBD1 on 5 matching bases. Trimming took 8 bases from V and 1 from J, leaving 12 bases between them. The germline gives CDR1 LNHDA, CDR2 SQIVND (reference sequence). This CDR3 has 14 residues. This chain's CDR3 is CASRQGLSGNTIYF. CDR3 DNA sequence: TGTGCCAGTCGGCAGGGACTTTCTGGAAACACCATATATTTT.

This clonotype was seen ten or more times. V usage is TRBV12-5 and J usage is TRBJ2-1; 9 bases match TRBD1. The CDR3 has 15 residues. Trimming removed 5 bases from V and 8 bases from J; junction bases left unmatched: 10. Germline-derived CDR1 and CDR2 are LGHNT and FRNRAP. The CDR3 DNA sequence: TGTGCTAGTGGTCCCCGGACAGGGGCTTACGATGAGCAGTTCTTC. This codes for CASGPRTGAYDEQFF.

Concerning this clonotype: A much larger clone is a single base away; this may be a read error. The chain is built from TRBV2 and TRBJ2-5, with D uncertain. This CDR3 comprises 14 residues. Germline V CDR1 and CDR2: SNHLY, FYNNEI. The V and J ends lost 1 base and 2 bases respectively, with 8 bases between them. The CDR3 is CASSEDWVQETQYF. CDR3 coding DNA: TGTGCCAGCAGTGAAGACTGGGTTCAAGAGACCCAGTACTTC.

Ten or more counts support this clonotype. V gene TRBV20-1 combines with J gene TRBJ1-1; D possibly corresponds to TRBD1 (6 bases). V was clipped by 1 base and J by 0 bases, with 9 bases between them. CDR1 DFQATT and CDR2 SNEGSKA come from the germline V gene (reference sequence). The CDR3 is 14 amino acids. The CDR3 DNA sequence: TGCAGTGCTAGAGGGGGGCGCGTGAACACTGAAGCTTTCTTT. It specifies CSARGGRVNTEAFF.

This clonotype was detected a few times. A much larger clonotype is one base distant, so this may be a read error. This sequence joins TRBV6-1 and TRBJ2-1; D call uncertain. The CDR3 consists of 14 residues. Germline CDR1 and CDR2: MNHNS and SASEGT. Trimming stripped 8 bases from V and 6 bases from J, with 17 bases between. CDR3 sequence: CASGRSGSLNEQFF. The CDR3 nucleotides read TGTGCCAGCGGTCGGTCCGGGTCCCTCAATGAGCAGTTCTTC.

This clonotype was observed many times. The CDR3 DNA follows: TGTGCCAGCAGTTCTGGGATTTCAACTAATGAAAAACTGTTTTTT. It is translated as CASSSGISTNEKLFF. V usage is TRBV27 and J usage is TRBJ1-4; D remains unclear. This CDR3 is 15 amino acids long. The germline gives CDR1 MNHEY, CDR2 SMNVEV (reference sequence). Trimming removed 4 bases at V and 0 bases at J, with 9 bases between.

The genes are TRBV7-9 and TRBJ1-2, with a possible D match to TRBD1 (5 bases). This CDR3 is 17 amino acids long. V was cut by 0 bases and J by 6 bases, with 20 bases left in between. The V gene's germline CDR1 is SEHNR and CDR2 FQNEAQ (reference sequence). Written as DNA, the CDR3 is TGTGCCAGCAGCTTAGCGGTCGGGGGAAGATATCAGGATGGCTACACCTTC. Its translation: CASSLAVGGRYQDGYTF. Based on the CDR3 plus reference TRBV7-9 and TRBJ1-2, the full variable domain is DTGVSQNPRHKITKRGQNVTFRCDPISEHNRLYWYRQTLGQGPEFLTYFQNEAQLEKSRLLSDRFSAERPKGSFSTLEIQRTEQGDSAMYLCASSLAVGGRYQDGYTFGSGTRLTVV.

The chain uses TRBV27 and TRBJ1-3; D might be TRBD1 (5 bases). The CDR3 runs 15 residues. Germline V gene data show CDR1 as MNHEY and CDR2 as SMNVEV (reference sequence). V was pared by 3 bases and J by 2 bases, with 11 bases between. As DNA, the CDR3 is TGTGCCAGCAGTTTCCAGGGAAGAGCTGGAAACACCATATATTTT. This gives the protein CASSFQGRAGNTIYF.

Many counts were recorded for this clonotype. This chain uses TRBV7-9 with TRBJ2-1, with 13 positions matching TRBD2. The CDR3 is made up of 19 amino acids. Germline CDR1 SEHNR, CDR2 FQNEAQ (reference sequence). With 1 base clipped from V and 0 bases from J, the junction kept 6 bases outside the gene matches. The DNA for the CDR3 is TGTGCCAGCAGCTTAGGCCCGGGACTAGCGGGAAGCTCCTACAATGAGCAGTTCTTC. This encodes CASSLGPGLAGSSYNEQFF.

The sample holds many counts of this clonotype. The rearrangement uses TRBV6-2 or TRBV6-3 and TRBJ1-2; D call uncertain. The length of the CDR3 is 11 residues. Trimming removed 7 bases from V and 1 base from J, with 4 bases in between. Germline CDR1 is MNHEY and CDR2 is SVGEGT. CDR3 amino acids: CASMINYGYTF. The CDR3 coding sequence is TGTGCCAGCATGATTAACTATGGCTACACCTTC.

This clonotype was recorded at least ten times. The chain uses TRBV7-9 and TRBJ1-2, with TRBD1 identical over 9 bases. The CDR3 is 15 residues long. V lost 1 base to trimming and J lost 4 bases; unmatched junction nucleotides: 4. Germline lookup yields CDR1 SEHNR and CDR2 FQNEAQ (reference sequence). For the CDR3, the DNA is TGTGCCAGCAGCTTAGTACAGGGGGCTTCCTATGGCTACACCTTC. Translated, it gives CASSLVQGASYGYTF.

This clonotype was recorded many times. The chain joins TRBV12-5 to TRBJ2-5; TRBD1 is a possible D gene (7 bases). CDR1 and CDR2 (germline): LGHNT, FRNRAP. The ends were cut back, 7 bases at V and 5 bases at J, with 17 bases in the middle. The CDR3 consists of 14 residues. Here the CDR3 DNA reads TGTGCTAGTGCCCTCAGGGGGGCGGGGGAGACCCAGTACTTC. Translating it yields CASALRGAGETQYF.

The chain links TRBV6-1 to TRBJ2-2; no firm D call. Germline assignment: CDR1 MNHNS and CDR2 SASEGT. The length of the CDR3 is 13 residues. Trimming cost V 9 bases and J 4 bases, with 12 bases left between them. CDR3 DNA sequence: TGTGCCAGTAATCCCGTGGGCACCGGGGAGCTGTTTTTT. Translating gives CASNPVGTGELFF.

This clonotype was recorded many times. The rearrangement joins TRBV28 to TRBJ2-1, with 11 bases lining up with TRBD2. The CDR3 covers 15 residues. J lost 8 bases, V lost 6 bases, and 9 bases had no gene match. CDR1 and CDR2 (germline): MDHEN, SYDVKM. Written as DNA, the CDR3 is TGTGCCAGCAGAGTAATAGCGGGGGGGTGGGATGAGCAGTTCTTC. As protein: CASRVIAGGWDEQFF.